This T cell receptor (beta chain) was identified in a study of T cells in Graves' hyperthyroidism and ophthalmopathy. Study-wide results and limits: Blood shared most expanded thyroid clonotypes above 0.001.

With regard to this clonotype: Its antigen is not identified.

From RNA transcripts, TCR beta CDR3 regions were amplified. Primed by the HTBI set, a first-round RT-PCR was run on the TCR CDR3. TCRdb reanalysed the multiplex PCR reads using MiXCR and keeps one entry per CDR3 protein. The sample consists of 490,000 or so distinct CDR3 sequences, 20% to 25% of them appearing once. An approximately 9.8 ml volume of fresh peripheral blood provided the PBMCs. Germline loops: CDR1 MNHEY, CDR2 SVGEGT. Between the trimmed V and J ends, which lost 4 bases and 3 bases, there was a span of 13 bases. The CDR3 contains 15 residues. Sequencing was performed on blood. The rearrangement uses TRBV6-2 or TRBV6-3 and TRBJ2-1, with D tentatively TRBD2 (6 bases). The TCR originated in a woman between 65 and 79 years old with Graves' ophthalmopathy. The CDR3 nucleotides read TGTGCCAGCAGTTCGGGCGGGGCCGGCTACAATGAGCAGTTCTTC. This codes for CASSSGGAGYNEQFF.